This entry lists 21 T cell receptor beta chains sequenced from one sample in a study of regulatory T cells in long-lasting Graves disease. Time point meaning: newly diagnosed GD, antithyroid drugs for less than 3 months. Construction of the TCR library relied on RNA isolated from PBMCs. Arm-PCR of CDR3 regions and iRepertoire HTBI primers were used to build TCR beta libraries. MiXCR, run by TCRdb on the multiplex PCR reads, gives a single entry per CDR3 protein. The sample lists a few hundred thousand distinct CDR3 sequences, 18% seen once, with about 14% in the top ten. This same sample was also taken into another study, of T cells in Graves' hyperthyroidism and ophthalmopathy.

The specimen comprised peripheral blood mononuclear cells (PBMCs), sampled at new diagnosis, from a patient treated with antithyroid drugs. These receptors originate from a woman between 25 and 40 years old with Graves disease.

The rearrangement uses TRBV6-1 and TRBJ2-5; 7 bases match TRBD1. The CDR3 runs 12 residues. Germline CDR1 and CDR2: MNHNS and SASEGT. Trimming removed 4 bases from V and 4 bases from J; junction bases left unmatched: 0. CDR3 loop: CASSGQGETQYF. The DNA of the CDR3 is TGTGCCAGCAGTGGACAGGGAGAGACCCAGTACTTC.

Ten or more counts support this clonotype. The chain has TRBV20-1 and TRBJ1-2, with 10 bases identical to TRBD1. J lost 5 bases, V lost 4 bases, and 4 bases had no gene match. The CDR3 totals 13 residues. Per germline, CDR1 DFQATT and CDR2 SNEGSKA (reference sequence). CDR3 region: CSATRTGGYGYTF. In nucleotides, the CDR3 is TGCAGTGCTACAAGGACAGGGGGTTATGGCTACACCTTC.

The table lists this clonotype with many counts. The J gene is TRBJ1-2, the V gene TRBV12-3 or TRBV12-4, with D maybe TRBD1 (5 bases). Trimming shortened V by 5 bases and J by 7 bases, and 17 bases separated the two germline ends. The CDR3 is 14 residues long. The CDR3 region is CASSTGQGRIGYTF. The CDR3 nucleotides are TGTGCCAGCAGTACGGGGCAGGGTCGCATTGGCTACACCTTC.

This clonotype came up many times. This sequence joins TRBV5-1 and TRBJ2-1, with 11 bases matching TRBD2. The germline gives CDR1 SGHRS, CDR2 YFSETQ. The V segment lost 3 bases and the J segment 12 bases; nucleotides outside the gene matches: 14. This CDR3 region has 16 residues. The CDR3 DNA is TGCGCCAGCAGCTATCTGGCTAGCGGGGGGTCCCAGGGGCAGTTCTTC. Translated: CASSYLASGGSQGQFF. The full variable domain, rest sourced from reference TRBV5-1 and TRBJ2-1, is KAGVTQTPRYLIKTRGQQVTLSCSPISGHRSVSWYQQTPGQGLQFLFEYFSETQRNKGNFPGRFSGRQFSNSRSEMNVSTLELGDSALYLCASSYLASGGSQGQFFGPGTRLTVL.

The V call is TRBV5-4, the J call TRBJ2-5; D tentatively reads TRBD1 or TRBD2 (5 bases each). V lost 5 bases and J lost 0, with 11 bases in between. Germline V CDR1 and CDR2: SGHNT, YYREEE (reference sequence). This CDR3 is 14 amino acids long. CDR3 coding DNA: TGTGCCAGCAGGCCCGGGACGGACCAAGAGACCCAGTACTTC. Amino acid sequence: CASRPGTDQETQYF.

As concerns this clonotype: A far larger clone is one base from this, pointing to a likely read error. V usage is TRBV20-1 and J usage is TRBJ2-7; 12 nucleotides align to TRBD2. The CDR3 consists of 15 residues. Trimming took 0 bases from V and 7 from J; bases not matched to a gene: 7. CDR1 and CDR2 from the germline V gene are DFQATT and SNEGSKA (reference sequence). The CDR3 DNA reads as TGCAGTGCTAGAGACTCTAGCGGGGGGGAGGTTGAGCAGTACTTC. This sequence encodes CSARDSSGGEVEQYF.

At least ten counts were recorded for this clonotype. The V gene is TRBV29-1, the J gene TRBJ1-1; D not resolved. Germline V gene lookup returns CDR1 SQVTM and CDR2 ANQGSEA. The CDR3 is made up of 13 amino acids. Trimming left V 0 bases short and J 4 bases short, with 9 bases between. The chain's CDR3 is CSVEDVGVTEAFF. In DNA, the CDR3 is TGCAGCGTTGAAGATGTCGGGGTCACTGAAGCTTTCTTT. Combining the CDR3 with reference TRBV29-1 and TRBJ1-1 gives the whole variable domain SAVISQKPSRDICQRGTSLTIQCQVDSQVTMMFWYRQQPGQSLTLIATANQGSEATYESGFVIDKFPISRPNLTFSTLTVSNMSPEDSSIYLCSVEDVGVTEAFFGQGTRLTVV.

This clonotype was counted ten times or more. This chain joins TRBV6-2 or TRBV6-3 and TRBJ2-5, with 14 bases identical to TRBD2. V was pared by 4 bases and J by 1 base, with 2 bases of the junction left unmatched. CDR1 and CDR2 (germline): MNHEY, SVGEGT. The CDR3 spans 16 residues. The CDR3 nucleotides are TGTGCCAGCAGTTCGACTAGCGGGGGGGGCCAAGAGACCCAGTACTTC. Amino acid sequence: CASSSTSGGGQETQYF.

As for this clonotype: No conserved phenylalanine or tryptophan is present at the end of the CDR3, so a read error is the likely explanation. This chain joins TRBV9 and TRBJ1-1; 7 positions agree with TRBD1. Per the germline V gene, CDR1 is SGDLS and CDR2 is YYNGEE. The ends lost 3 bases at V and 6 bases at J; junction bases unmatched: 11. This CDR3 is built from 15 residues. CDR3 protein: CASSALGTDLAEAFS. The CDR3 coding sequence is TGTGCCAGCAGCGCCCTCGGGACAGACCTTGCTGAAGCTTTCTCT.

Comment on this clonotype: A read error may be the cause here, since a much bigger clone is one base away. This likely comes from a read error, as the CDR3 has no conserved phenylalanine or tryptophan at its end. V usage is TRBV29-1 and J usage is TRBJ2-1; TRBD2 aligns across 8 bases. The CDR3 spans 16 residues. V trimming: 8 bases; J trimming: 0 bases; junction bases outside the gene matches: 12. CDR1 and CDR2 from the germline V gene are SQVTM and ANQGSEA. The CDR3 DNA sequence: TGCAGCTCTGGGGGCGGGGGGCCTTCCTCCTACAATGAGCAGTTCCTC. Protein product: CSSGGGGPSSYNEQFL.

The V and J genes are TRBV5-5 and TRBJ1-1, with TRBD1 matching 9 bases. Germline CDR1 is SGHKS and CDR2 is YYEKEE (reference sequence). The CDR3 spans 16 residues. J was trimmed by 1 base and V by 3 bases; bases with no gene match: 7. The CDR3 is CASSWGGTGSNTEAFF. The CDR3 DNA is TGTGCCAGCAGCTGGGGAGGGACAGGGTCGAACACTGAAGCTTTCTTT. Full variable domain (missing parts from reference TRBV5-5 and TRBJ1-1): DAGVTQSPTHLIKTRGQQVTLRCSPISGHKSVSWYQQVLGQGPQFIFQYYEKEERGRGNFPDRFSARQFPNYSSELNVNALLLGDSALYLCASSWGGTGSNTEAFFGQGTRLTVV.

The genes are TRBV7-2 and TRBJ2-3; no clear D. Per the germline V gene, CDR1 is SGHTA and CDR2 is FQGNSA. CDR3 length equals 13 residues. The V and J ends lost 4 bases and 6 bases respectively, with 11 bases between them. The CDR3 sequence: CASSSTRRDTQYF. The CDR3 bases are TGTGCCAGCAGCTCGACTCGAAGGGATACGCAGTATTTT.

In this sample, this clonotype turned up many times. The chain carries TRBV5-6 and TRBJ2-3, with D uncertain. Trimming took 5 bases from V and 2 from J, leaving 12 bases between them. The CDR3 consists of 14 residues. Per the germline V gene, CDR1 is SGHDT and CDR2 is YYEEEE. CDR3 nucleotides: TGTGCCAGCAGGGTCAGGCAGTCCACAGATACGCAGTATTTT. As protein: CASRVRQSTDTQYF.

This clonotype was picked up many times. The V call is TRBV12-3 or TRBV12-4, the J call TRBJ1-4; 7 bases match TRBD1. The ends lost 3 bases at V and 8 bases at J; junction bases unmatched: 3. The CDR3 runs 13 residues. CDR3 in DNA: TGTGCCAGCAGTTTCGCCAGGGGGGAAAAACTGTTTTTT. Residues: CASSFARGEKLFF.

The sample holds one count of this clonotype. A read error may explain this, as a much larger clone is one base away. CDR3 in amino acids: CASSPGRVTDTRYF. The CDR3 nucleotides are TGTGCCAGCAGTCCAGGGAGGGTGACAGATACGCGGTATTTT. The chain joins TRBV12-3 or TRBV12-4 to TRBJ2-3; TRBD2 agrees at 7 bases. This CDR3 is built from 14 residues.

This clonotype has at least ten counts. The V gene is TRBV20-1, the J gene TRBJ1-1; D is uncertain. The CDR3 is made up of 12 amino acids. Germline V gene sequence: CDR1 DFQATT, CDR2 SNEGSKA (reference sequence). The V end was cut by 1 base, the J end by 11 bases, with 14 bases between. CDR3 region: CSARVLESGAFF. CDR3 in DNA: TGCAGTGCTAGAGTATTGGAATCGGGGGCTTTCTTT.

The chain couples TRBV7-9 to TRBJ2-6, with 12 bases fitting TRBD2. The CDR3 is made up of 16 amino acids. J lost 3 bases, V lost 5 bases, and 2 bases had no gene match. Germline V gene sequence: CDR1 SEHNR, CDR2 FQNEAQ (reference sequence). The CDR3 protein is CASSRLAGDGANVLTF. The CDR3 DNA sequence: TGTGCCAGCAGCCGACTAGCGGGGGATGGGGCCAACGTCCTGACTTTC.

Ten or more counts support this clonotype. The gene calls are TRBV7-2 and TRBJ1-5, with D unclear. CDR1 SGHTA and CDR2 FQGNSA come from the germline V gene. CDR3 length: 14 amino acids. V shed 1 base and J shed 4 bases, with 8 bases lying between them. The CDR3 bases are TGTGCCAGCAGCTTAGATCGGCCGAATCAGCCCCAGCATTTT. Translation: CASSLDRPNQPQHF.

A note on this clonotype: A read error may account for a junction end that differs from germline. The rearrangement uses TRBV5-6 and TRBJ1-3; D call uncertain. The CDR3 extends over 14 amino acids. Germline-derived CDR1 and CDR2 are SGHDT and YYEEEE. CDR3 DNA: TGTGCCAACAGCTTGGGATCCTCGAGCGACACCATATATTTT. This encodes CANSLGSSSDTIYF.

Comment on this clonotype: This probably arose from a read error, given a far larger clone one base away. This chain uses TRBV11-2 with TRBJ2-2; D possibly uses TRBD1 or TRBD2 (5 bases each). Per the germline V gene, CDR1 is SGHAT and CDR2 is FQNNGV. Trimming removed 5 bases at V and 4 bases at J, with 17 bases between. The CDR3 loop spans 16 amino acids. The CDR3 DNA is TGTGCCAGCAGCATAGGAATCACGAGGGGCACCGGGGAGCTGTTTTTT. This encodes CASSIGITRGTGELFF.

The chain recombines TRBV4-2 with TRBJ2-2; the match to TRBD2 covers 9 bases. J was trimmed by 6 bases and V by 1 base; bases with no gene match: 6. The CDR3 has 16 residues. Germline-derived CDR1 and CDR2 are LGHNA and YNFKEQ. The DNA of the CDR3 is TGTGCCAGCAGCCAAGTGGGCGGGGGGGCTGCCGGGGAGCTGTTTTTT. It translates to CASSQVGGGAAGELFF.